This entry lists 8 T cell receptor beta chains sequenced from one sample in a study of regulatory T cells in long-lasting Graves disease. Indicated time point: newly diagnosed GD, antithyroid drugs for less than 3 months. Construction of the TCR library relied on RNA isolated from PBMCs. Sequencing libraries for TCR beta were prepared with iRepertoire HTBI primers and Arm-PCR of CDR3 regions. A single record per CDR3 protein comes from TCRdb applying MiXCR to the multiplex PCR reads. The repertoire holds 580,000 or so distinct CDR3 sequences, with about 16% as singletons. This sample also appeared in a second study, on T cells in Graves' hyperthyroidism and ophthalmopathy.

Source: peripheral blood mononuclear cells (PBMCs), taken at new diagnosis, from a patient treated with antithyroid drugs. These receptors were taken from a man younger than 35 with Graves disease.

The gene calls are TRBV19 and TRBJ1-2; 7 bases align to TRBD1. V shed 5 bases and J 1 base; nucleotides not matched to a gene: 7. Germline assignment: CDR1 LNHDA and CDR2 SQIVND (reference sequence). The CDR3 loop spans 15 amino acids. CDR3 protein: CASSPLDRSNYGYTF. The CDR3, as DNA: TGTGCCAGTAGTCCCCTGGACAGGAGTAACTATGGCTACACCTTC.

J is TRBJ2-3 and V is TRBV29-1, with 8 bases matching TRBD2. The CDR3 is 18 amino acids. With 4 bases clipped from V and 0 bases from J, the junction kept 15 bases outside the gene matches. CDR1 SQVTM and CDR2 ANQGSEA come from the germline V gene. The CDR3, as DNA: TGCAGCGTTGTTTTACTCCTGGACAGCGGGAGAAGCACAGATACGCAGTATTTT. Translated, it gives CSVVLLLDSGRSTDTQYF.

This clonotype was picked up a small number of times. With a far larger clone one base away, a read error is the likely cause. CDR3 sequence (DNA): TGTGCCAGCAGCTTCGGACGGTCCTACGAGCAGTACTTC. Translated, it gives CASSFGRSYEQYF. This chain links TRBV7-9 with TRBJ2-3, with D uncertain. The tail of the sequence fits TRBJ2-7 better, so the J call may be wrong. CDR1 and CDR2 from the germline V gene are SEHNR and FQNEAQ (reference sequence). The CDR3 consists of 13 residues.

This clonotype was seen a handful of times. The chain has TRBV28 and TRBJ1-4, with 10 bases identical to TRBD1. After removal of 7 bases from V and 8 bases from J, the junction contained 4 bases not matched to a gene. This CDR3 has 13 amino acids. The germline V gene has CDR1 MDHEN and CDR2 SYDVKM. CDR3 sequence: CASKDRGIEKLFF. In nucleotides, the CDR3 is TGTGCCAGCAAGGACAGGGGGATCGAAAAACTGTTTTTT.

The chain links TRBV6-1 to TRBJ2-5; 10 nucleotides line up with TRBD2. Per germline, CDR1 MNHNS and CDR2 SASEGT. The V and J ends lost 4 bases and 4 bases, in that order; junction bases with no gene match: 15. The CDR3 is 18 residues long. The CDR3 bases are TGTGCCAGCAGTGGAGCTAGCGGGAGTAGGGGGGACCGAGAGACCCAGTACTTC. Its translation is CASSGASGSRGDRETQYF.

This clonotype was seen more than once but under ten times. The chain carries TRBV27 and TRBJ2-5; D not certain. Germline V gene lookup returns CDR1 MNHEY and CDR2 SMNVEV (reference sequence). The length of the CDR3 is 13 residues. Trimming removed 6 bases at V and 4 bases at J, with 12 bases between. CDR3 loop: CASRTLGLETQYF. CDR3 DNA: TGTGCCAGCAGGACCCTGGGCTTAGAGACCCAGTACTTC.

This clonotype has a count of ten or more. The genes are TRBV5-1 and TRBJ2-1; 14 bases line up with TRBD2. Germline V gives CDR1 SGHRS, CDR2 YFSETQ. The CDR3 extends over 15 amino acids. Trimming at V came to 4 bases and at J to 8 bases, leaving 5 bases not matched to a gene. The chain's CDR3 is CASSVTSGRAHEQFF. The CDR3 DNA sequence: TGCGCCAGCAGCGTGACTAGCGGGAGGGCCCATGAGCAGTTCTTC. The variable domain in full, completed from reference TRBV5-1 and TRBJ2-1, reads KAGVTQTPRYLIKTRGQQVTLSCSPISGHRSVSWYQQTPGQGLQFLFEYFSETQRNKGNFPGRFSGRQFSNSRSEMNVSTLELGDSALYLCASSVTSGRAHEQFFGPGTRLTVL.

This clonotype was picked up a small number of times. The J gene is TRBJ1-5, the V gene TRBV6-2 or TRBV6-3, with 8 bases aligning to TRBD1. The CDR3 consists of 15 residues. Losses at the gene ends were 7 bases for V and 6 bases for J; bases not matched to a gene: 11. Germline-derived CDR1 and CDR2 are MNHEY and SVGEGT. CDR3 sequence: CASNRGQGMTQPQHF. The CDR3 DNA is TGTGCCAGCAATCGCGGACAGGGCATGACTCAGCCCCAGCATTTT.